The next 31 T cell receptor beta chains were all read from a single sample in a study of blood T cell repertoires in COVID-19. The protocol was immunoSEQ multiplex PCR, while the TCRdb copy is restricted to in-frame clones and leaves out a portion. The sample holds around 170,000 clones, around 80% seen once. The sample taken for sequencing was peripheral blood. Receptors were obtained from a man aged 25 to 45 with active or convalescent COVID-19.

This rearrangement joins TRBV5-1 to TRBJ1-1, with D uncertain. The germline V gene has CDR1 SGHRS and CDR2 YFSETQ. The CDR3 consists of 14 residues. Between the trimmed V and J ends, which lost 0 bases and 1 base, there was a span of 7 bases. The CDR3: CASSLGQANTEAFF. In DNA, the CDR3 is TGCGCCAGCAGCTTGGGGCAGGCGAACACTGAAGCTTTCTTT.

The J gene is TRBJ1-1, the V gene TRBV7-9, with 10 nucleotides matching TRBD1. From germline, CDR1 is SEHNR and CDR2 FQNEAQ (reference sequence). Trimming removed 4 bases from V and 1 base from J; junction bases left unmatched: 6. The CDR3 length is 16 residues. This CDR3 reads CASSSRWTGGNTEAFF. CDR3 in DNA: TGTGCCAGCAGCTCTCGGTGGACAGGGGGGAACACTGAAGCTTTCTTT.

This chain joins TRBV7-2 and TRBJ1-2, with D possibly matching TRBD1 (6 bases). Trimming removed 1 base from V and 1 base from J, with 10 bases in between. Germline values: CDR1 SGHTA, CDR2 FQGNSA. CDR3 length: 15 residues. CDR3 amino acids: CASSLEQGGNYGYTF. As DNA, the CDR3 is TGTGCCAGCAGCTTAGAACAGGGCGGTAACTATGGCTACACCTTC.

The chain employs TRBV28 and TRBJ1-3, with TRBD1 identical over 7 bases. Germline V lookup: CDR1 MDHEN, CDR2 SYDVKM. V lost 3 bases to trimming and J lost 2 bases; unmatched junction nucleotides: 7. The CDR3 has 16 residues. The CDR3 reads CASSFRQGKPGNTIYF. CDR3 DNA sequence: TGTGCCAGCAGTTTCCGACAGGGAAAACCTGGAAACACCATATATTTT.

The chain joins TRBV10-3 to TRBJ1-1, with 7 bases that match TRBD1. CDR1 and CDR2 from the germline V gene are ENHRY and SYGVKD. J lost 2 bases, V lost 6 bases, and 6 bases had no gene match. This CDR3 is 14 amino acids long. The DNA for the CDR3 is TGTGCCATCAGCCACGGGACAGCTAACACTGAAGCTTTCTTT. Protein: CAISHGTANTEAFF.

The V gene is TRBV4-3, the J gene TRBJ2-1; D perhaps matches TRBD2 (6 bases). The CDR3 loop spans 16 amino acids. Germline loops: CDR1 LGHNA, CDR2 YSLEER. Trimming pared 0 bases from V and 2 bases from J, leaving 11 bases between. The CDR3 nucleotides read TGCGCCAGCAGCCAAGATGGAACTAGCACCTACAATGAGCAGTTCTTC. Translated: CASSQDGTSTYNEQFF.

The chain couples TRBV5-1 to TRBJ2-5, with TRBD1 matching 9 bases. V lost 0 bases, J lost 2 bases, and 5 bases stayed unmatched. This CDR3 contains 16 residues. Germline values: CDR1 SGHRS, CDR2 YFSETQ. This CDR3 reads CASSLALGQGQETQYF. As DNA, the CDR3 is TGCGCCAGCAGCTTGGCCTTGGGACAGGGACAAGAGACCCAGTACTTC.

The CDR3 here is CASCLQGAGETQYF. CDR3 sequence (DNA): TGTGCCAGCTGCTTACAGGGGGCAGGGGAGACCCAGTACTTC. The chain employs TRBV2 and TRBJ2-5, with TRBD1 identical over 9 bases. Germline trimming cut 8 bases from V and 5 bases from J; bases unmatched to any gene: 9. The CDR3 covers 14 residues. The germline V gene has CDR1 SNHLY and CDR2 FYNNEI.

CDR3 sequence reads: CASSPGGKETEAFF. The CDR3 bases are TGTGCCAGCTCACCAGGGGGCAAGGAGACTGAAGCTTTCTTT. V gene TRBV18 combines with J gene TRBJ1-1; D possibly corresponds to TRBD1 (6 bases). Deletions cut 2 bases from V and 5 bases from J, with 12 bases between. This CDR3 has 14 residues. Germline V lookup: CDR1 KGHSH, CDR2 LQKENI.

CDR3 residues: CASGSLNPYSSNQPQHF. The DNA for the CDR3 is TGTGCTAGTGGTTCCCTGAACCCCTACAGTAGCAATCAGCCCCAGCATTTT. The chain carries TRBV12-5 and TRBJ1-5, with D hard to call. Trimming left V 4 bases short and J 0 bases short, with 16 bases between. There are 17 residues in the CDR3. Germline assignment: CDR1 LGHNT and CDR2 FRNRAP.

CDR3 region: CASSASRDRGNEQFF. The CDR3 DNA follows: TGTGCCAGCAGCGCCAGCCGGGACAGGGGAAATGAGCAGTTCTTC. The chain combines TRBV9 with TRBJ2-1; 10 nucleotides line up with TRBD1. Germline-derived CDR1 and CDR2 are SGDLS and YYNGEE. With 3 bases clipped from V and 7 bases from J, the junction kept 7 bases outside the gene matches. CDR3 size: 15 residues.

The chain links TRBV7-9 to TRBJ2-7, with no clear D. CDR1 and CDR2 from the germline V gene are SEHNR and FQNEAQ (reference sequence). This CDR3 region has 13 residues. The V end lost 2 bases, the J end lost 3 bases, and 8 bases lay between the germline ends. The CDR3 DNA reads as TGTGCCAGCAGCTTATGGGCCGACTACGAGCAGTACTTC. It yields the protein CASSLWADYEQYF.

This clone was recorded once. The genes are TRBV3-1 (or the pseudogene TRBV3-2) and TRBJ1-1; no firm D call. Between the trimmed V and J ends, which lost 3 bases and 1 base, there was a span of 9 bases. Germline CDR1 and CDR2: LGHDT and YNNKEL (reference sequence). The CDR3 has 14 amino acids. This chain's CDR3 is CASSHSGKNTEAFF. The CDR3 DNA reads TGTGCCAGCAGCCATTCCGGGAAGAACACTGAAGCTTTCTTT.

The chain carries TRBV30 and TRBJ1-5; D may be TRBD1 (6 bases). The CDR3 loop spans 13 amino acids. Germline lookup yields CDR1 GTSNPN and CDR2 SVGIG (reference sequence). The V gene lost 0 bases and the J gene lost 7 bases, with 10 bases spanning the gap. CDR3 region: CAWSVSGDQPQHF. The CDR3 DNA sequence: TGTGCCTGGAGTGTATCAGGGGACCAGCCCCAGCATTTT.

The chain recombines TRBV13 with TRBJ2-1, with a tentative D call TRBD2 (7 bases). Trimming pared 4 bases from V and 0 bases from J, leaving 22 bases between. CDR1 is PRHDT, CDR2 FYEKMQ, per germline (reference sequence). CDR3 size: 19 residues. CDR3 region: CASSSAWLAEGGSYNEQFF. CDR3 bases: TGTGCCAGCAGCTCCGCATGGCTAGCGGAGGGGGGCTCCTACAATGAGCAGTTCTTC.

The V call is TRBV10-1, the J call TRBJ1-1; D unresolved. Trimming removed 0 bases from V and 3 bases from J, with 11 bases in between. The CDR3 consists of 15 residues. Germline CDR1 is WNHNN and CDR2 is SYGVQD (reference sequence). The CDR3 loop reads CASSESSPSDTEAFF. For the CDR3, the DNA is TGCGCCAGCAGTGAGTCGTCCCCCTCGGACACTGAAGCTTTCTTT.

This clone was counted a few times. This chain connects TRBV5-1 to TRBJ1-2; TRBD1 matches 8 bases. Germline CDR1 and CDR2: SGHRS and YFSETQ. This CDR3 has 13 residues. Trimming cost V 1 base and J 6 bases; bases outside gene matches: 2. CDR3 sequence: CASSLQGADGYTF. The DNA for the CDR3 is TGCGCCAGCAGCTTGCAGGGGGCGGATGGCTACACCTTC. The full variable domain, completed using reference TRBV5-1 and TRBJ1-2, is KAGVTQTPRYLIKTRGQQVTLSCSPISGHRSVSWYQQTPGQGLQFLFEYFSETQRNKGNFPGRFSGRQFSNSRSEMNVSTLELGDSALYLCASSLQGADGYTFGSGTRLTVV.

The chain is built from TRBV15 and TRBJ1-6; 7 nucleotides line up with TRBD1. J was trimmed by 5 bases and V by 5 bases; bases with no gene match: 6. The CDR3 covers 15 residues. Germline values: CDR1 LNHNV, CDR2 YYDKDF (reference sequence). CDR3 sequence: CATSEGDRDNSPLHF. CDR3 sequence (DNA): TGTGCCACCAGCGAAGGGGACAGAGATAATTCACCCCTCCACTTT. Together with reference TRBV15 and TRBJ1-6, the CDR3 gives the full variable domain: DAMVIQNPRYQVTQFGKPVTLSCSQTLNHNVMYWYQQKSSQAPKLLFHYYDKDFNNEADTPDNFQSRRPNTSFCFLDIRSPGLGDTAMYLCATSEGDRDNSPLHFGNGTRLTVT.

This chain uses TRBV5-1 with TRBJ1-2; possibly TRBD1 for D (6 bases). The CDR3 length is 14 residues. Germline values: CDR1 SGHRS, CDR2 YFSETQ. Trimming took off 2 bases at V and 4 bases at J, with 12 bases between the two ends. This CDR3 is CASSFTGSGYGYTF. CDR3 DNA sequence: TGCGCCAGCAGCTTCACAGGGAGCGGCTATGGCTACACCTTC.

V usage is TRBV7-9 and J usage is TRBJ1-1; D gene uncertain. The germline V gene has CDR1 SEHNR and CDR2 FQNEAQ (reference sequence). The CDR3 loop spans 15 amino acids. Between the trimmed V and J ends, which lost 3 bases and 3 bases, there was a span of 14 bases. CDR3: CASSLSQAGDTEAFF. In nucleotides, the CDR3 is TGTGCCAGCAGCTTGTCGCAGGCCGGGGACACTGAAGCTTTCTTT.

The chain employs TRBV13 and TRBJ2-7; D might be TRBD1 (6 bases). V was trimmed by 4 bases and J by 0 bases, leaving 13 bases between them. The germline V gene encodes CDR1 PRHDT and CDR2 FYEKMQ (reference sequence). The CDR3 spans 15 residues. The CDR3 region has the DNA TGTGCCAGCAGCTCCAGGGGAAAGAGCTCCTACGAGCAGTACTTC. Translation: CASSSRGKSSYEQYF.

The chain joins TRBV4-1 to TRBJ2-1; TRBD1 matches 9 bases. CDR3 length: 15 residues. V was pared by 4 bases and J by 2 bases, with 3 bases of the junction left unmatched. Germline V gene sequence: CDR1 MGHRA, CDR2 YSYEKL. The CDR3 loop is CASSPRQGAYNEQFF. DNA of the CDR3: TGCGCCAGCAGCCCTCGACAGGGGGCCTACAATGAGCAGTTCTTC.

The genes are TRBV5-8 and TRBJ1-1; 10 positions agree with TRBD1. With V trimmed by 3 bases and J by 1 base, 0 bases remained unmatched. The CDR3 is 14 amino acids. Germline V CDR1 and CDR2: SGHTS, YDEGEE. The CDR3 DNA follows: TGTGCCAGCAGCTGGGACAGGGGGAACACTGAAGCTTTCTTT. Translating it yields CASSWDRGNTEAFF.

This clone appeared once. This rearrangement joins TRBV10-1 to TRBJ2-1; 9 nucleotides agree with TRBD1. The CDR3 has 15 amino acids. Germline loops: CDR1 WNHNN, CDR2 SYGVQD (reference sequence). The J segment lost 5 bases and the V segment lost 6 bases, leaving 8 bases of the junction unmatched. DNA of the CDR3: TGCGCCAGCAGCGGGACAGGGAGAGGGAACAATGAGCAGTTCTTC. Translated, it gives CASSGTGRGNNEQFF.

V usage is TRBV7-8 and J usage is TRBJ2-7; 7 bases are a match to TRBD2. The germline gives CDR1 SGHVS, CDR2 FQNEAQ. The CDR3 length is 13 residues. Trimming cost V 1 base and J 6 bases; bases outside gene matches: 3. CDR3 bases: TGTGCCAGCAGCTTAGGGGGCGGGAGCGAGCAGTACGTC. This codes for CASSLGGGSEQYV.

This clone turned up a few times. J is TRBJ1-2 and V is TRBV30; no firm D call. CDR1 is GTSNPN and CDR2 is SVGIG in the germline V gene (reference sequence). The CDR3 covers 12 residues. Trimming cost V 3 bases and J 4 bases, with 9 bases left between them. The CDR3 nucleotides read TGTGCCTGGAGGCACGCGGGCTATGGCTACACCTTC. It specifies CAWRHAGYGYTF.

This rearrangement joins TRBV12-3 or TRBV12-4 to TRBJ1-5; D remains unclear. CDR3 length: 12 amino acids. Trimming took 5 bases from V and 6 from J, leaving 8 bases between them. In DNA form, the CDR3 reads TGTGCCAGCAGTGCCCCGGGTCAGCCCCAGCATTTT. It encodes CASSAPGQPQHF.

This clone has only a few counts. The chain links TRBV6-4 to TRBJ2-1, with D unclear. Germline V gives CDR1 MRHNA, CDR2 SNTAGT. This CDR3 comprises 15 residues. Trimming stripped 6 bases from V and 0 bases from J, with 12 bases between. This CDR3 reads CASSLDPSSYNEQFF. The CDR3 DNA sequence: TGTGCCAGCAGCCTAGACCCTAGCTCCTACAATGAGCAGTTCTTC.

The rearrangement links TRBV5-1 to TRBJ1-1; D gene ambiguous. The germline gives CDR1 SGHRS, CDR2 YFSETQ. The CDR3 consists of 13 residues. V lost 0 bases to trimming and J lost 6 bases, with 9 bases between them. The CDR3: CASSLVGAAEAFF. The CDR3 coding sequence is TGCGCCAGCAGCTTGGTTGGCGCGGCTGAAGCTTTCTTT.

The chain combines TRBV28 with TRBJ1-2; tentatively, D is TRBD1 (6 bases). Germline lookup yields CDR1 MDHEN and CDR2 SYDVKM. V lost 6 bases to trimming and J lost 0 bases, with 17 bases between them. This CDR3 is built from 16 residues. CDR3 residues: CASRGTSTGSNYGYTF. CDR3 DNA: TGTGCCAGCAGGGGAACGTCGACAGGCTCTAACTATGGCTACACCTTC.

The rearrangement joins TRBV14 to TRBJ2-4, with a weak D call TRBD1 (6 bases). Germline V gene data show CDR1 as SGHDN and CDR2 as FVKESK. CDR3 length: 14 residues. Trimming shortened V by 4 bases and J by 6 bases, and 13 bases separated the two germline ends. The CDR3 protein is CASSPPGRGNIQYF. DNA of the CDR3: TGTGCCAGCAGCCCACCCGGCAGGGGAAACATTCAGTACTTC.